A single sample gave rise to the 24 T cell receptor beta chains below, sequenced in a study of blood T cell repertoires in COVID-19. This table comes from immunoSEQ multiplex PCR, and its TCRdb copy is limited to in-frame clones, with some not included. Counted here are roughly 200,000 clones, about nine tenths occurring once; the ten biggest clones make up approximately 6.7%. The specimen was peripheral blood. The receptors come from a man in his forties with acute or convalescent COVID-19.

This chain links TRBV3-1 (or the pseudogene TRBV3-2) with TRBJ1-4; no reliable D call. The CDR3 covers 16 residues. Trimming took 4 bases from V and 0 from J, leaving 12 bases between them. Germline CDR1 and CDR2: LGHDT and YNNKEL (reference sequence). The CDR3 DNA reads as TGTGCCAGCAGCCGCCGTCAGGCAGCAACTAATGAAAAACTGTTTTTT. Amino acids: CASSRRQAATNEKLFF.

V usage is TRBV7-2 and J usage is TRBJ1-1, with D perhaps TRBD1 (5 bases). Per the germline V gene, CDR1 is SGHTA and CDR2 is FQGNSA. The CDR3 has 13 amino acids. Trimming shortened V by 2 bases and J by 3 bases, and 7 bases separated the two germline ends. In DNA form, the CDR3 reads TGTGCCAGCAGCTTATCAGGGTACACTGAAGCTTTCTTT. Translation: CASSLSGYTEAFF.

V is TRBV29-1 and J is TRBJ1-2; D unclear. The CDR3 covers 14 residues. In germline, CDR1 is SQVTM, CDR2 ANQGSEA. Trimming cost V 6 bases and J 7 bases, with 21 bases left between them. This CDR3 is CSVARMDQSGGYTF. The CDR3 nucleotides read TGCAGCGTCGCCAGGATGGACCAGAGCGGTGGCTACACCTTC.

The chain has TRBV30 and TRBJ1-2; the D gene is possibly TRBD1 (5 bases). Germline values: CDR1 GTSNPN, CDR2 SVGIG (reference sequence). Trimming pared 1 base from V and 4 bases from J, leaving 10 bases between. The CDR3 is 13 residues long. This chain's CDR3 is CAWSGQTVYGYTF. The CDR3 DNA reads TGTGCCTGGAGTGGACAGACAGTCTATGGCTACACCTTC.

V usage is TRBV30 and J usage is TRBJ2-2; unclear D gene. Per the germline V gene, CDR1 is GTSNPN and CDR2 is SVGIG (reference sequence). CDR3 size: 11 residues. The ends were cut back, 0 bases at V and 6 bases at J, with 2 bases in the middle. The CDR3 loop is CAWSVAGELFF. The CDR3 nucleotides are TGTGCCTGGAGTGTCGCCGGGGAGCTGTTTTTT.

This clone was detected a few times. The chain is built from TRBV11-2 and TRBJ2-2, with 7 bases that match TRBD1. J was trimmed by 3 bases and V by 4 bases; bases with no gene match: 8. The germline V gene encodes CDR1 SGHAT and CDR2 FQNNGV. CDR3 size: 16 residues. CDR3 coding DNA: TGTGCCAGCAGCTCCACCGGGACAGAGGACACCGGGGAGCTGTTTTTT. As protein: CASSSTGTEDTGELFF. Looking up the rest from reference TRBV11-2 and TRBJ2-2 gives the full variable domain: EAGVAQSPRYKIIEKRQSVAFWCNPISGHATLYWYQQILGQGPKLLIQFQNNGVVDDSQLPKDRFSAERLKGVDSTLKIQPAKLEDSAVYLCASSSTGTEDTGELFFGEGSRLTVL.

The rearrangement joins TRBV6-5 to TRBJ1-1, with TRBD1 as a possible D gene (6 bases). Germline CDR1 MNHEY, CDR2 SVGAGI. This CDR3 spans 15 amino acids. Trimming took 5 bases from V and 0 from J, leaving 13 bases between them. The CDR3, as DNA: TGTGCCAGCAGTCTGAACAGGGACATGAACACTGAAGCTTTCTTT. It encodes CASSLNRDMNTEAFF.

This sequence joins TRBV21-1 and TRBJ1-2; the table calls TRBD1, which could not be checked here. TRBV21-1 is a pseudogene. The CDR3 covers 17 residues. Written as DNA, the CDR3 is TGTGCCAGCAGCAAAGGCGAGGGGACACCAATCGGGAATGGCTACACCTTC. It specifies CASSKGEGTPIGNGYTF.

The chain joins TRBV28 to TRBJ1-2, with 8 bases that match TRBD1. V was clipped by 5 bases and J by 4 bases; unmatched bases: 0. This CDR3 has 12 residues. CDR1 is MDHEN and CDR2 is SYDVKM in the germline V gene. As DNA, the CDR3 is TGTGCCAGCAGTGACAGGGGCTATGGCTACACCTTC. The encoded protein is CASSDRGYGYTF.

V gene TRBV4-1 combines with J gene TRBJ2-7; TRBD1 matches 9 bases. CDR1 and CDR2 from the germline V gene are MGHRA and YSYEKL. V lost 3 bases and J lost 4; bases outside the gene matches: 10. The CDR3 is 16 amino acids. The CDR3 sequence: CASSHPTVTGGYEQYF. Here the CDR3 DNA reads TGCGCCAGCAGCCACCCAACCGTGACAGGGGGTTACGAGCAGTACTTC.

The V gene is TRBV12-5, the J gene TRBJ1-2; TRBD1 might be the D (5 bases). The germline V and J ends were trimmed by 1 base and 2 bases, with 8 bases remaining between them. Germline values: CDR1 LGHNT, CDR2 FRNRAP. The CDR3 spans 14 residues. The CDR3 DNA follows: TGTGCTAGTGGTTTGGATGGGGGGAACTATGGCTACACCTTC. It encodes CASGLDGGNYGYTF. The complete variable domain, with remaining parts taken from reference TRBV12-5 and TRBJ1-2, reads DARVTQTPRHKVTEMGQEVTMRCQPILGHNTVFWYRQTMMQGLELLAYFRNRAPLDDSGMPKDRFSAEMPDATLATLKIQPSEPRDSAVYFCASGLDGGNYGYTFGSGTRLTVV.

The genes are TRBV5-6 and TRBJ1-1; D gene ambiguous. The CDR3 totals 14 residues. V was trimmed by 5 bases and J by 1 base, leaving 12 bases between them. Germline V gives CDR1 SGHDT, CDR2 YYEEEE. The CDR3 here is CASRSGRGNTEAFF. CDR3 in DNA: TGTGCCAGCAGATCGGGAAGAGGGAACACTGAAGCTTTCTTT.

The CDR3 DNA follows: TGTGCCAGCAGCAACCGGGGTAGCGGGGTCTACAATGAGCAGTTCTTC. Translating gives CASSNRGSGVYNEQFF. The chain uses TRBV13 and TRBJ2-1; 8 nucleotides line up with TRBD2. CDR1 and CDR2 (germline): PRHDT, FYEKMQ (reference sequence). This CDR3 is built from 16 residues. Unmatched junction bases numbered 9, after V lost 5 bases and J lost 3 bases.

V gene TRBV28 combines with J gene TRBJ2-3, with D perhaps TRBD1 (6 bases). The CDR3 sequence is 14 residues long. The ends were cut back, 2 bases at V and 4 bases at J, with 10 bases in the middle. The germline gives CDR1 MDHEN, CDR2 SYDVKM. The DNA for the CDR3 is TGTGCCAGCAGTTTAGACCAGGGGTCAGATACGCAGTATTTT. It is translated as CASSLDQGSDTQYF.

V usage is TRBV10-1 and J usage is TRBJ2-3; D possibly corresponds to TRBD1 (6 bases). The CDR3 is made up of 15 amino acids. In germline, CDR1 is WNHNN, CDR2 SYGVQD (reference sequence). The V end was cut by 4 bases, the J end by 1 base, with 12 bases between. The CDR3 bases are TGCGCCAGCAGTGTATGGGGGCGGGGCACAGATACGCAGTATTTT. Translating gives CASSVWGRGTDTQYF.

J is TRBJ1-1 and V is TRBV28; D is unclear. V shed 5 bases and J shed 4 bases, with 11 bases lying between them. This CDR3 is built from 13 residues. Germline loops: CDR1 MDHEN, CDR2 SYDVKM. The CDR3 sequence: CASSQPWSTEAFF. DNA of the CDR3: TGTGCCAGCAGTCAGCCTTGGAGCACTGAAGCTTTCTTT.

The chain's CDR3 is CASSDRGGYGYTF. CDR3 in DNA: TGTGCCAGCAGCGACCGGGGAGGCTATGGCTACACCTTC. The rearrangement uses TRBV9 and TRBJ1-2; D is unresolved. CDR1 SGDLS and CDR2 YYNGEE come from the germline V gene. CDR3 length: 13 amino acids. Trimming removed 3 bases at V and 4 bases at J, with 10 bases between.

The gene calls are TRBV19 and TRBJ2-7; possible D gene TRBD2, 7 bases. Germline V gene lookup returns CDR1 LNHDA and CDR2 SQIVND (reference sequence). The CDR3 totals 14 residues. The V end was cut by 6 bases, the J end by 5 bases, with 17 bases between. The CDR3 DNA reads as TGTGCCAGTAGCCCGGAGGGGGGGTTGGACGAGCAGTACTTC. This codes for CASSPEGGLDEQYF.

This clone was recorded only once. The chain recombines TRBV4-1 with TRBJ1-4; D gene unclear. The germline V gene has CDR1 MGHRA and CDR2 YSYEKL. The CDR3 is 13 residues long. Trimming shortened V by 1 base and J by 14 bases, and 14 bases separated the two germline ends. DNA of the CDR3: TGCGCCAGCAGCCAAGTGTCCGCCTCTAGGCTGTTTTTT. Translation: CASSQVSASRLFF.

The rearrangement joins TRBV7-2 to TRBJ2-7; D possibly corresponds to TRBD1 (6 bases). CDR1 is SGHTA and CDR2 is FQGNSA in the germline V gene. This CDR3 is built from 14 residues. Deletions cut 4 bases from V and 1 base from J, with 11 bases between. The CDR3 nucleotides are TGTGCCAGCAGCTCCGGACAGCGTTCCTACGAGCAGTACTTC. As protein: CASSSGQRSYEQYF.

Turning to this clone: The sample has other DNA sequences that encode this CDR3 too. V usage is TRBV18 and J usage is TRBJ1-5, with 7 bases aligning to TRBD1. The CDR3 is 15 amino acids. CDR1 and CDR2 from the germline V gene are KGHSH and LQKENI. V was pared by 2 bases and J by 0 bases, with 1 base of the junction left unmatched. CDR3 DNA: TGTGCCAGCTCACCAGGGACAGTTAGCAATCAGCCCCAGCATTTT. This codes for CASSPGTVSNQPQHF.

The genes are TRBV6-6 and TRBJ2-2; no reliable D call. Germline CDR1 is MNHNY and CDR2 is SVGAGI (reference sequence). The V end was cut by 3 bases, the J end by 0 bases, with 11 bases between. The CDR3 totals 16 residues. The CDR3 DNA is TGTGCCAGCAGTTATCCTCGGTTCGCGAACACCGGGGAGCTGTTTTTT. This codes for CASSYPRFANTGELFF.

The chain's CDR3 is CATSRDGDSMEGYTF. The CDR3 nucleotides read TGTGCCACCAGCAGAGATGGGGACAGCATGGAGGGCTACACCTTC. The genes are TRBV15 and TRBJ1-2, with 7 nucleotides matching TRBD1. V was pared by 0 bases and J by 8 bases, with 9 bases of the junction left unmatched. The CDR3 runs 15 residues. Germline V gene lookup returns CDR1 LNHNV and CDR2 YYDKDF (reference sequence).

The V gene is TRBV4-1, the J gene TRBJ2-3; 10 positions match TRBD1. The length of the CDR3 is 15 residues. The V segment lost 4 bases and the J segment 4 bases; nucleotides outside the gene matches: 5. The germline gives CDR1 MGHRA, CDR2 YSYEKL. This CDR3 is CASSLSGTGADTQYF. The DNA of the CDR3 is TGCGCCAGCAGCCTTTCCGGGACAGGGGCAGATACGCAGTATTTT.